This entry is about one TCR beta chain. The study ran its PCR with 60 Vbeta and 13 Jbeta primers. Profiling relied on immunoSEQ multiplex PCR, and the TCRdb table lists in-frame clones only, not all of them. The data contain 130,000 or so clones, 65% to 75% of them singletons. This specimen comes from a study of cytomegalovirus exposure and HLA in healthy donors. Input material: PBMCs. This receptor was identified in a man aged 35 to 55 in good health and CMV-seropositive.

CDR3 protein: CASSLPATGEQFF. CDR3 coding DNA: TGTGCCAGCAGTTTACCCGCGACGGGTGAGCAGTTCTTC. The rearrangement joins TRBV6-5 to TRBJ2-1; D gene uncertain. Per the germline V gene, CDR1 is MNHEY and CDR2 is SVGAGI. The CDR3 loop spans 13 amino acids. Trimming shortened V by 4 bases and J by 9 bases, and 13 bases separated the two germline ends.